Sequencing of this T cell receptor (beta chain) was carried out in a study of response to subunit inactivated influenza vaccine. This CDR3 spans 13 amino acids. Trimming left V 4 bases short and J 11 bases short, with 17 bases between. TCRdb re-called the RT-PCR reads through MiXCR, storing one row per CDR3 protein. The table records more than 450,000 distinct CDR3 sequences, roughly 10% of them present only once. The same sample was also studied in work on T cells expressing NK-cell markers. As that study records: UMI-tagged 5'RACE template switching yielded the TCR beta cDNA. It was sorted CD3+CD56-NKG2C+, CD3+CD56+NKG2C- and CD3+CD56+NKG2C+ T cells that provided the TCR beta repertoires. One observes that, in several donors, these clonotypes were also the leading ones within the CD3+CD56-NKG2C+ fraction.

The TCR was taken from a man aged 45-65 years who received an inactivated influenza vaccine. This chain links TRBV12-3 or TRBV12-4 with TRBJ1-1; no reliable D call. The sample in question was PBMCs from blood, obtained on the day of vaccination. CDR3 protein: CASSSYPGPEAFF. The CDR3 DNA reads TGTGCCAGCAGTTCATATCCGGGCCCGGAGGCTTTCTTT.